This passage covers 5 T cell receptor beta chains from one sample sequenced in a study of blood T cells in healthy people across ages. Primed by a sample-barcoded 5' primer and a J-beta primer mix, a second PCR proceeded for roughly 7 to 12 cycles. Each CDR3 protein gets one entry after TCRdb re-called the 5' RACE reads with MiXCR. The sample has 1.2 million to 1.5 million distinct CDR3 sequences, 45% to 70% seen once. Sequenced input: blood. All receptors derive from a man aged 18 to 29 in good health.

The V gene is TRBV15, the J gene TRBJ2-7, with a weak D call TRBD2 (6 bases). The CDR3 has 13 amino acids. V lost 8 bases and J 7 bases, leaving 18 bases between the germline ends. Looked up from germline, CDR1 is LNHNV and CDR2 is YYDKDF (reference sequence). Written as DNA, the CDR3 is TGTGCCACCCGTGGGGGGACCCTCGGAGAGCAGTACTTC. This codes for CATRGGTLGEQYF. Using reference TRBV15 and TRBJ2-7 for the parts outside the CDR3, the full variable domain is DAMVIQNPRYQVTQFGKPVTLSCSQTLNHNVMYWYQQKSSQAPKLLFHYYDKDFNNEADTPDNFQSRRPNTSFCFLDIRSPGLGDTAMYLCATRGGTLGEQYFGPGTRLTVT.

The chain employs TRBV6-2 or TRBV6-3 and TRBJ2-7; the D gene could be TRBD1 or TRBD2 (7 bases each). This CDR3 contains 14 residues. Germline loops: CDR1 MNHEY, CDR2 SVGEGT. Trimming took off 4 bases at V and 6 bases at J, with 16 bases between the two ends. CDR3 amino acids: CASSLTGRDGEQYF. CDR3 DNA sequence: TGTGCCAGCAGTTTGACAGGGAGGGACGGCGAGCAGTACTTC.

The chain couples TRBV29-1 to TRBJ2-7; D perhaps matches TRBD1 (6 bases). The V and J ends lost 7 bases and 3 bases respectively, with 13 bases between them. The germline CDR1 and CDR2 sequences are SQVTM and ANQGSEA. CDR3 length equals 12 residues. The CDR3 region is CSAIGTNYEQYF. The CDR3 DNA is TGCAGCGCAATAGGGACAAACTACGAGCAGTACTTC.

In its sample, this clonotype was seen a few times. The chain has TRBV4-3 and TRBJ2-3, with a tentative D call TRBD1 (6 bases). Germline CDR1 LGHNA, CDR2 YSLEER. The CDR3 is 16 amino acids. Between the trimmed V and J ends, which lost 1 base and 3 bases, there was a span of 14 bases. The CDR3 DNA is TGCGCCAGCAGCCAAGCTACAGGGTCTCGGACAGATACGCAGTATTTT. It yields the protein CASSQATGSRTDTQYF.

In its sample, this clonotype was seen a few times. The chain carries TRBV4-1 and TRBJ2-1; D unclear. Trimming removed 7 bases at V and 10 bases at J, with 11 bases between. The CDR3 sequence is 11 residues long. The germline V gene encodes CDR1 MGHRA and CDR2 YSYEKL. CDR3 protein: CASKASAEQFF. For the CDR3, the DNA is TGCGCCAGCAAGGCGAGCGCCGAGCAGTTCTTC.